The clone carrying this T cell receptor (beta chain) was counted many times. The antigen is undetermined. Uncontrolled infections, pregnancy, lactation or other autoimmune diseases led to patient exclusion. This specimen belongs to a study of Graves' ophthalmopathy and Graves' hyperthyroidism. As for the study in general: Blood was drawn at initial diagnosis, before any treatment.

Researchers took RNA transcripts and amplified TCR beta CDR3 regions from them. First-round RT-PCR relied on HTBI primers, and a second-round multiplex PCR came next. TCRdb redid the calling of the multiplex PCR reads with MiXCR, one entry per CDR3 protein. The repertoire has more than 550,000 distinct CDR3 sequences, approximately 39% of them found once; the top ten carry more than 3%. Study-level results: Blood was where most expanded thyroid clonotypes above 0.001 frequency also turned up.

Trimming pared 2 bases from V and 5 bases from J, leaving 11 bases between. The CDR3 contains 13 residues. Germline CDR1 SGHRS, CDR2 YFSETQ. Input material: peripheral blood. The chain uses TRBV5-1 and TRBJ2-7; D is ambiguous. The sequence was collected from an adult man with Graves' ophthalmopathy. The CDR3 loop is CASSFSGYDEQYF. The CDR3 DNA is TGCGCCAGCAGCTTCTCCGGGTACGACGAGCAGTACTTC.